This T cell receptor beta chain was sequenced in a study of blood T cell repertoires in COVID-19. Measured with immunoSEQ multiplex PCR; TCRdb has only the in-frame clones, and not every one. The data contain over 200,000 clones, about 94% of them singletons. V lost 1 base and J lost 0, with 7 bases in between. CDR1 and CDR2 from the germline V gene are SNHLY and FYNNEI. The CDR3 consists of 15 residues. V gene TRBV2 combines with J gene TRBJ1-5; D remains unclear. The sample was peripheral blood. The receptor's source is a man in his fifties or sixties with COVID-19, enrolled during active disease. The CDR3 nucleotides are TGTGCCAGCAGTGAAGACAGATATAGCAATCAGCCCCAGCATTTT. Its translation: CASSEDRYSNQPQHF. The full variable domain, with the rest looked up from reference TRBV2 and TRBJ1-5, is EPEVTQTPSHQVTQMGQEVILRCVPISNHLYFYWYRQILGQKVEFLVSFYNNEISEKSEIFDDQFSVERPDGSNFTLKIRSTKLEDSAMYFCASSEDRYSNQPQHFGDGTRLSIL.